This TCR beta chain is from a study of blood T cell repertoires in COVID-19. The overall study: The United States, Italy and Spain provided the acute and convalescent COVID-19 samples. In each case, the material was cDNA or gDNA derived from T cells, B-cell-depleted T cells, or PBMCs.

Generated by immunoSEQ multiplex PCR, the TCRdb table keeps only in-frame clones and is missing some. The sample holds approximately 200,000 clones; roughly 82% are singletons and the top ten take roughly 9.1%. Germline assignment: CDR1 SGHDN and CDR2 FVKESK. This CDR3 comprises 15 residues. Trimming took 1 base from V and 2 from J; bases not matched to a gene: 5. The receptor comes from a woman in her 30s who had recovered from COVID-19. The chain is built from TRBV14 and TRBJ2-7; 7 bases are shared with TRBD2. What was sequenced was PBMCs or T cells enriched from blood (not recorded which). The CDR3 DNA follows: TGTGCCAGCAGCCAAGGGCTAGCGGTAACCTACGAGCAGTACTTC. Amino acid sequence: CASSQGLAVTYEQYF. Using reference TRBV14 and TRBJ2-7 for the parts outside the CDR3, the full variable domain is EAGVTQFPSHSVIEKGQTVTLRCDPISGHDNLYWYRRVMGKEIKFLLHFVKESKQDESGMPNNRFLAERTGGTYSTLKVQPAELEDSGVYFCASSQGLAVTYEQYFGPGTRLTVT.